Described below is a single T cell receptor (beta chain) sequence and its context. What it recognizes is unknown. These data belong to a study of STAT3 mutations in large granular lymphocyte leukemia. Data came from immunoSEQ multiplex PCR; TCRdb stores just in-frame clones and leaves some out. The sample shows approximately 27,000 clones, over 60% of them seen only once. Overall study results and limits: Every T-cell large granular lymphocyte leukemia patient had at least one immunodominant TCR beta clonotype.

Germline values: CDR1 LGHNA, CDR2 YSLEER. Trimming left V 3 bases short and J 1 base short, with 13 bases between. This CDR3 is built from 16 residues. The J gene is TRBJ1-3, the V gene TRBV4-3; tentatively, D is TRBD1 (6 bases). Sequencing was carried out using peripheral blood mononuclear cells. The origin of this receptor is a woman in her forties or fifties with T-cell large granular lymphocyte leukemia. Some clones in this sample may be carry-over from other donors' samples. In DNA form, the CDR3 reads TGCGCCAGCAGCCATTCCATAACAGGGTCTGGAAACACCATATATTTT. This translates into CASSHSITGSGNTIYF.